These T cell receptor beta chains were read from a single sample in a study of early T cells in non-severe SARS-CoV-2 infection. One entry per CDR3 protein results from TCRdb running MiXCR on the 5' RACE reads. The data contain fewer than 120,000 distinct CDR3 sequences, about 12% of them seen just once; the ten biggest clones take up 3.5% to 4%. Sequencing was performed on whole blood, taken at baseline. These receptors were obtained from an adult who was a healthcare worker with PCR-confirmed SARS-CoV-2 infection or an uninfected control (not recorded which). CDR3s include the opening cysteine and the closing phenylalanine or tryptophan. A D gene is named only where the DNA matches it firmly. Clone size is stated in some rows and not others, as once, few, many or a class when expanded.

V	size	J	D	CDR3	DNA
TRBV6-7	NA	TRBJ2-5	TRBD1	CASPPGQGGETQYF	TGTGCCAGTCCTCCGGGACAGGGAGGGGAGACCCAGTACTTC
TRBV20-1	few	TRBJ2-7	NA	CSARHSYEQYF	TGCAGTGCTAGACACAGCTACGAGCAGTACTTC
TRBV6-6	few	TRBJ2-7	NA	CATGQGSTYEQYF	TGTGCCACCGGCCAGGGATCCACCTACGAGCAGTACTTC
TRBV11-2	NA	TRBJ1-2	NA	CASSRAPTYGYTF	TGTGCCAGCAGTCGGGCCCCGACGTATGGCTACACCTTC
TRBV28	many	TRBJ2-3	TRBD2	CASGTSGTDTQYF	TGTGCCAGTGGGACTAGCGGCACAGATACGCAGTATTTT
TRBV5-1	NA	TRBJ2-3	TRBD1	CASSWYRDRGILGTDTQYF	TGCGCCAGCAGCTGGTACCGGGACAGGGGGATCCTCGGCACAGATACGCAGTATTTT
TRBV4-1	NA	TRBJ1-1	NA	CASSQDSQRTEAFF	TGCGCCAGCAGCCAAGATAGTCAGCGGACTGAAGCTTTCTTT
TRBV4-1	few	TRBJ2-5	TRBD1	CASSPIQGTQETQYF	TGCGCCAGCAGCCCCATACAGGGGACCCAAGAGACCCAGTACTTC
TRBV5-1	once	TRBJ1-5	TRBD1	CASSSTTGTGGLSNQPQHF	TGCGCCAGCAGCTCCACAACCGGGACAGGGGGTCTCAGCAATCAGCCCCAGCATTTT
TRBV7-2	few	TRBJ2-2	NA	CASTSTAGRYSGELFF	TGTGCCAGCACCTCAACCGCAGGGCGTTACTCTGGGGAGCTGTTTTTT
TRBV3-1	many	TRBJ2-3	TRBD2	CASSPTSDVGDTQYF	TGTGCCAGCAGTCCGACTAGCGATGTGGGAGATACGCAGTATTTT
TRBV28	NA	TRBJ2-7	NA	CASSPRMTGSSYEQYF	TGTGCCAGCAGTCCCCGTATGACGGGGAGCTCCTACGAGCAGTACTTC
TRBV28	NA	TRBJ2-7	NA	CASSLLDEQYF	TGTGCCAGCAGTTTGTTGGACGAGCAGTACTTC
TRBV4-1	few	TRBJ2-1	NA	CASSQGGGWNEQFF	TGCGCCAGCAGCCAAGGTGGGGGTTGGAATGAGCAGTTCTTC
TRBV20-1	few	TRBJ2-3	NA	CSARDDRGSTDTQYF	TGCAGTGCTAGAGATGACCGGGGGAGTACAGATACGCAGTATTTT
TRBV20-1	NA	TRBJ1-5	NA	CSASKEGWGQPQHF	TGCAGTGCTAGTAAGGAGGGATGGGGTCAGCCCCAGCATTTT
TRBV25-1	few	TRBJ2-1	NA	CASSEHPGTQLYNEQFF	TGTGCCAGCAGTGAACATCCCGGGACACAACTTTACAATGAGCAGTTCTTC
TRBV20-1	many	TRBJ2-1	NA	CSARVSRGPYNEQFF	TGCAGTGCTAGAGTGTCACGGGGGCCTTACAATGAGCAGTTCTTC
TRBV20-1	few	TRBJ2-7	TRBD2	CSASRGETYEQYF	TGCAGTGCTAGCCGGGGGGAAACCTACGAGCAGTACTTC
TRBV6-1	NA	TRBJ2-2	NA	CASSDSRGGPGELLF	TGTGCCAGCAGTGACAGCCGCGGGGGCCCCGGGGAGCTGCTTTTT
TRBV19	few	TRBJ1-5	NA	CASSIEPGNQPQHF	TGTGCCAGTAGTATAGAGCCGGGAAATCAGCCCCAGCATTTT
TRBV24-1	many	TRBJ2-1	TRBD1	CATSLGQGGNEQFF	TGTGCCACCAGCCTGGGACAGGGTGGGAATGAGCAGTTCTTC
TRBV6-6	NA	TRBJ2-3	TRBD2	CASRPGLAGVVRGTDTQYF	TGTGCCAGCAGACCCGGACTAGCGGGGGTTGTGAGGGGGACAGATACGCAGTATTTT
TRBV5-5	NA	TRBJ2-1	NA	CASSSVEGRYNEQFF	TGTGCCAGCAGCTCTGTTGAGGGTCGATACAATGAGCAGTTCTTC
TRBV29-1	NA	TRBJ1-2	NA	CSVELNYGYTF	TGCAGCGTCGAGCTAAACTATGGCTACACCTTC
TRBV27	NA	TRBJ2-7	TRBD1	CASSLGQVGEQYF	TGTGCCAGCAGTCTGGGACAGGTCGGCGAGCAGTACTTC
TRBV2	few	TRBJ1-1	NA	CASIRDMNTEAFF	TGTGCCAGCATCCGCGACATGAACACTGAAGCTTTCTTT
TRBV27	NA	TRBJ1-4	TRBD1	CASRSMTGRGTNEKLFF	TGTGCCAGCAGATCAATGACAGGGAGGGGAACTAATGAAAAACTGTTTTTT